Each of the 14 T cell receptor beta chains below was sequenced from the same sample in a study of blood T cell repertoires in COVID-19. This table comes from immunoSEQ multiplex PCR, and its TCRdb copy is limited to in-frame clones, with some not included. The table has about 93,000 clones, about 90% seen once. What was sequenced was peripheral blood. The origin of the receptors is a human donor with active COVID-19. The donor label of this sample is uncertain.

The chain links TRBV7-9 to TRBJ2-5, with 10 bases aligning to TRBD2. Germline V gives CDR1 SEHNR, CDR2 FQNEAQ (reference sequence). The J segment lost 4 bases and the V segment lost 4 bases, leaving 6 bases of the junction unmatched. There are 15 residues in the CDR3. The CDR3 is CASSSPGLAAETQYF. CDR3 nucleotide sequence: TGTGCCAGCAGCTCACCAGGACTAGCGGCAGAGACCCAGTACTTC.

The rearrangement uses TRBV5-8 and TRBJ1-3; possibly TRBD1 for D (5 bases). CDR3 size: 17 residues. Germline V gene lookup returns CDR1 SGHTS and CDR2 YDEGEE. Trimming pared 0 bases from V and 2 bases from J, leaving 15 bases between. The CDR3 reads CASSLARVGTTGNTIYF. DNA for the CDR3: TGTGCCAGCAGCTTGGCCCGGGTAGGGACTACTGGAAACACCATATATTTT.

CDR3 region: CASSLGRRSYGYTF. In nucleotides, the CDR3 is TGTGCCAGCAGCTTGGGGCGGAGATCCTATGGCTACACCTTC. The rearrangement links TRBV5-6 to TRBJ1-2, with no clear D. The germline V gene has CDR1 SGHDT and CDR2 YYEEEE. The V end was cut by 0 bases, the J end by 4 bases, with 10 bases between. This CDR3 has 14 residues.

CDR3 sequence: CASSPRQDFTGIREKLFF. As DNA, the CDR3 is TGTGCCAGTAGTCCAAGGCAAGATTTCACAGGGATTCGTGAAAAACTGTTTTTT. This sequence joins TRBV19 and TRBJ1-4, with TRBD1 as a possible D gene (6 bases). The CDR3 sequence is 18 residues long. The V gene lost 5 bases and the J gene lost 7 bases, with 26 bases spanning the gap. Germline V lookup: CDR1 LNHDA, CDR2 SQIVND (reference sequence).

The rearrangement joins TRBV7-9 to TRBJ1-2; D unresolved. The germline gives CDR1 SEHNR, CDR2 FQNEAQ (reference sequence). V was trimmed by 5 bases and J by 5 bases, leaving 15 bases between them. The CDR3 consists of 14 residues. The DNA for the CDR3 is TGTGCCAGCAGCCCTAACGAGGGCAGTTATGGCTACACCTTC. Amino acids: CASSPNEGSYGYTF.

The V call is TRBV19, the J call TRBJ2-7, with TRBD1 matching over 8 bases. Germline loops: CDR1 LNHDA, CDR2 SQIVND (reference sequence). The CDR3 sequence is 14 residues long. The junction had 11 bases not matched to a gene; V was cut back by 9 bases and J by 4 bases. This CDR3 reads CASSGQGQNYEQYF. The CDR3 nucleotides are TGTGCCAGCAGCGGACAGGGTCAGAATTACGAGCAGTACTTC.

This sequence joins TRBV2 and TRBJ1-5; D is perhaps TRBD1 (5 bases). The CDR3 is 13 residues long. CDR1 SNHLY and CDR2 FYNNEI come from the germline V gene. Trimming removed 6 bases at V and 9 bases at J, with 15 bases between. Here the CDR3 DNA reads TGTGCCAGCAGCGTAGACAGTACCTCGCCCCAGCATTTT. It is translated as CASSVDSTSPQHF.

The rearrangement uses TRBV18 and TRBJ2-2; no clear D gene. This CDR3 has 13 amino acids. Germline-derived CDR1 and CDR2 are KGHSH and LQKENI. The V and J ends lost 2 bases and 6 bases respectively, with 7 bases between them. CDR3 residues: CASSPSPAGELFF. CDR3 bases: TGTGCCAGCTCACCAAGTCCGGCCGGGGAGCTGTTTTTT. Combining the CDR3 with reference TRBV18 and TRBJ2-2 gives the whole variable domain NAGVMQNPRHLVRRRGQEARLRCSPMKGHSHVYWYRQLPEEGLKFMVYLQKENIIDESGMPKERFSAEFPKEGPSILRIQQVVRGDSAAYFCASSPSPAGELFFGEGSRLTVL.

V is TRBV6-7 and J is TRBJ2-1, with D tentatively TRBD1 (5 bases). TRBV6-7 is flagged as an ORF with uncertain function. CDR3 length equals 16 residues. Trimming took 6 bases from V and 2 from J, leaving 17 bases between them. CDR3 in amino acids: CASRNEQAKPYNEQFF. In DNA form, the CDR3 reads TGTGCCAGCAGAAACGAACAGGCAAAACCCTACAATGAGCAGTTCTTC.

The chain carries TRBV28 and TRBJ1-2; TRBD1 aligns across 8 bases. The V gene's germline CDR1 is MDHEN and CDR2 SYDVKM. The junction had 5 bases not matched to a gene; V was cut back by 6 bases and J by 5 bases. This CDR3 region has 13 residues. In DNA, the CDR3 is TGTGCCAGCAGAAGGACAGGGAATTATGGCTACACCTTC. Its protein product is CASRRTGNYGYTF.

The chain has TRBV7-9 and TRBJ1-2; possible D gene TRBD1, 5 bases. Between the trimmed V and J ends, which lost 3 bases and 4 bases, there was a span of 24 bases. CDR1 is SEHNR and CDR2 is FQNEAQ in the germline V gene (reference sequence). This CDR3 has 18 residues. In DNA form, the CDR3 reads TGTGCCAGCAGCTTCCTGGCGACAGCAGGATCCCTCACCTATGGCTACACCTTC. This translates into CASSFLATAGSLTYGYTF.

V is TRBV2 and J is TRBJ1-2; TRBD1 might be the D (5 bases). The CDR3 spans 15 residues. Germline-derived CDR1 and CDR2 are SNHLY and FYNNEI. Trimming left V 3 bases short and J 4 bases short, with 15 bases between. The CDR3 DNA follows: TGTGCCAGCAGTGAGGTGGGGCAGATTCCCTATGGCTACACCTTC. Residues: CASSEVGQIPYGYTF.

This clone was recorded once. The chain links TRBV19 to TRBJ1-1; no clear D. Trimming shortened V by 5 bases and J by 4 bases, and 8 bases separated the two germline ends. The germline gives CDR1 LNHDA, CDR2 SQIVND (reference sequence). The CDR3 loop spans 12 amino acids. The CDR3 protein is CASSVAGTEAFF. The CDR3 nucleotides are TGTGCCAGTAGTGTGGCGGGCACTGAAGCTTTCTTT.

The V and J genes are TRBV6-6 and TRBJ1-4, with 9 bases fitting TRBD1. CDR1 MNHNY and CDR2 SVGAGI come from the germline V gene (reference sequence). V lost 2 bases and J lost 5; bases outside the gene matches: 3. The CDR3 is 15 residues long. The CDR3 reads CASSYGTGRNEKLFF. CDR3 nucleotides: TGTGCCAGCAGTTACGGGACAGGGCGAAATGAAAAACTGTTTTTT.